These T cell receptor beta chains were read from a single sample in a study of blood T cells in healthy people across ages. MiXCR, run by TCRdb on the 5' RACE reads, gives a single entry per CDR3 protein. This table holds about 800,000 distinct CDR3 sequences, 35% to 60% found once. The sequencing sample was made of blood. The receptors stem from a man of 80 years or more in good health. Both conserved end residues are part of each CDR3. A D gene is named only where the DNA matches it firmly. Clone size is given for some rows only: seen once, a few or many times, or a class if the clone is expanded.

CDR3 protein: CSEYRVDYGYTF; CDR3 DNA: TGCAGCGAGTACAGGGTCGACTATGGCTACACCTTC; V gene: TRBV29-1; D gene: -; clone size: -; J gene: TRBJ1-2
CDR3 protein: CASSSYRAGEQYF; CDR3 DNA: TGTGCCAGCAGTTCGTACCGGGCCGGAGAGCAGTATTTT; V gene: TRBV27; D gene: -; clone size: -; J gene: TRBJ2-3
CDR3 protein: CASSGVWGEDYTF; CDR3 DNA: TGTGCCAGCAGTGGGGTCTGGGGAGAAGACTACACCTTC; V gene: TRBV2; D gene: -; clone size: -; J gene: TRBJ1-2
CDR3 protein: CSVDSSLAGGSDTQYF; CDR3 DNA: TGCAGCGTTGACTCATCGCTAGCGGGAGGATCGGATACGCAGTATTTT; V gene: TRBV29-1; D gene: TRBD2; clone size: -; J gene: TRBJ2-3
CDR3 protein: CASSLTVGAGSYNEQFF; CDR3 DNA: TGTGCCAGCAGCTTAACGGTCGGAGCGGGCTCCTACAATGAGCAGTTCTTC; V gene: TRBV7-3; D gene: -; clone size: few; J gene: TRBJ2-1
CDR3 protein: CASSQGGAAGYTF; CDR3 DNA: TGTGCCAGCAGCCAAGGGGGGGCTGCTGGCTACACCTTC; V gene: TRBV14; D gene: -; clone size: -; J gene: TRBJ1-2
CDR3 protein: CASSPSGHEQYF; CDR3 DNA: TGTGCCAGCAGCCCTAGCGGCCACGAGCAGTACTTC; V gene: TRBV12-3/TRBV12-4; D gene: TRBD2; clone size: -; J gene: TRBJ2-7
CDR3 protein: CASSRVAGGGEYYEQYF; CDR3 DNA: TGTGCCAGCAGCCGTGTAGCGGGAGGGGGGGAGTACTACGAGCAGTACTTC; V gene: TRBV7-2; D gene: TRBD2; clone size: few; J gene: TRBJ2-7
CDR3 protein: CASSMGQYSNQPQHF; CDR3 DNA: TGTGCCAGTAGTATGGGTCAGTATAGCAATCAGCCCCAGCATTTT; V gene: TRBV19; D gene: -; clone size: -; J gene: TRBJ1-5
CDR3 protein: CASSEYRVSSYNKQFF; CDR3 DNA: TGTGCCAGCAGTGAATATCGGGTCAGCTCCTACAATAAGCAGTTCTTC; V gene: TRBV2; D gene: -; clone size: -; J gene: TRBJ2-1
CDR3 protein: CASSATQGPGNTIYF; CDR3 DNA: TGTGCCAGCAGCGCAACACAGGGTCCTGGAAACACCATATATTTT; V gene: TRBV9; D gene: -; clone size: -; J gene: TRBJ1-3
CDR3 protein: CASSYGTSAQHF; CDR3 DNA: TGTGCCAGCAGTTACGGGACATCTGCCCAGCATTTT; V gene: TRBV6-2/TRBV6-3; D gene: -; clone size: -; J gene: TRBJ1-5
CDR3 protein: CAVARVSTDTQYF; CDR3 DNA: TGTGCCGTCGCCCGGGTGAGTACAGATACGCAGTATTTT; V gene: TRBV12-3/TRBV12-4; D gene: -; clone size: -; J gene: TRBJ2-3
CDR3 protein: CSVTTSGSTYNEQFF; CDR3 DNA: TGCAGCGTGACAACTAGCGGGAGTACCTACAATGAGCAGTTCTTC; V gene: TRBV29-1; D gene: TRBD2; clone size: few; J gene: TRBJ2-1
CDR3 protein: CASSQGLGGPYNEQFF; CDR3 DNA: TGTGCCAGCAGTCAAGGGCTAGGGGGTCCGTACAATGAGCAGTTCTTC; V gene: TRBV12-3/TRBV12-4; D gene: -; clone size: many; J gene: TRBJ2-1
CDR3 protein: CASSSNVGVGFDHNEQFF; CDR3 DNA: TGTGCCAGCAGCTCTAATGTTGGCGTTGGTTTCGATCACAATGAGCAGTTCTTC; V gene: TRBV7-9; D gene: -; clone size: -; J gene: TRBJ2-1
CDR3 protein: CSARRADDTQYF; CDR3 DNA: TGCAGTGCTAGGAGGGCAGACGATACGCAGTATTTT; V gene: TRBV20-1; D gene: -; clone size: -; J gene: TRBJ2-3
CDR3 protein: CASSAGGGVYEQYF; CDR3 DNA: TGTGCCAGCAGTGCCGGCGGTGGGGTCTACGAGCAGTACTTC; V gene: TRBV12-3/TRBV12-4; D gene: -; clone size: -; J gene: TRBJ2-7
CDR3 protein: CASSAYRGPLSGANVLTF; CDR3 DNA: TGTGCCAGCAGTGCTTACAGGGGTCCCCTCTCTGGGGCCAACGTCCTGACTTTC; V gene: TRBV6-1; D gene: TRBD1; clone size: -; J gene: TRBJ2-6
CDR3 protein: CASSFRTSGGTQETQYF; CDR3 DNA: TGTGCCAGCAGCTTTAGGACTAGCGGGGGAACCCAAGAGACCCAGTACTTC; V gene: TRBV11-2; D gene: TRBD2; clone size: once; J gene: TRBJ2-5
CDR3 protein: CAWSARRTNTDTQYF; CDR3 DNA: TGTGCCTGGAGTGCCCGTCGGACCAACACAGATACGCAGTATTTT; V gene: TRBV30; D gene: -; clone size: once; J gene: TRBJ2-3
CDR3 protein: CASSTTSVHLNTQYF; CDR3 DNA: TGTGCCAGCAGCACGACTAGCGTGCACTTGAATACGCAGTATTTT; V gene: TRBV9; D gene: TRBD2; clone size: -; J gene: TRBJ2-3
CDR3 protein: CAIGESGQGSVSSYNEQFF; CDR3 DNA: TGTGCCATCGGTGAGTCAGGACAGGGAAGCGTCAGCTCCTACAATGAGCAGTTCTTC; V gene: TRBV10-3; D gene: TRBD1; clone size: once; J gene: TRBJ2-1
CDR3 protein: CASSIPGLADTQYF; CDR3 DNA: TGTGCCAGCAGCATACCGGGACTAGCGGATACGCAGTATTTT; V gene: TRBV7-2; D gene: TRBD2; clone size: many; J gene: TRBJ2-3
CDR3 protein: CASSQDLVGNEQFF; CDR3 DNA: TGTGCCAGTAGTCAAGATCTAGTCGGTAATGAGCAGTTCTTC; V gene: TRBV19; D gene: -; clone size: few; J gene: TRBJ2-1
CDR3 protein: CASSFGPEAFF; CDR3 DNA: TGTGCCAGCAGTTTCGGCCCTGAAGCTTTCTTT; V gene: TRBV27; D gene: -; clone size: few; J gene: TRBJ1-1
CDR3 protein: CASSRGLAGADEQFF; CDR3 DNA: TGCGCCAGCAGCCGCGGACTAGCGGGGGCGGATGAGCAGTTCTTC; V gene: TRBV4-3; D gene: TRBD2; clone size: -; J gene: TRBJ2-1
CDR3 protein: CSAGQGVTEAFF; CDR3 DNA: TGCAGTGCGGGACAGGGGGTCACTGAAGCTTTCTTT; V gene: TRBV20-1; D gene: TRBD1; clone size: -; J gene: TRBJ1-1
CDR3 protein: CASSSVGSSGYEQYF; CDR3 DNA: TGTGCCAGCAGCTCAGTAGGATCGAGCGGGTACGAGCAGTACTTC; V gene: TRBV7-9; D gene: -; clone size: -; J gene: TRBJ2-7
CDR3 protein: CASRQRTGDYNEQYF; CDR3 DNA: TGTGCCAGCAGACAGCGGACAGGGGACTACAATGAGCAGTACTTC; V gene: TRBV3-1; D gene: TRBD1; clone size: -; J gene: TRBJ2-5
CDR3 protein: CSVGREQFF; CDR3 DNA: TGCAGCGTGGGTCGTGAGCAGTTCTTC; V gene: TRBV29-1; D gene: -; clone size: once; J gene: TRBJ2-1
CDR3 protein: CASSDRGTYNEQFF; CDR3 DNA: TGTGCCAGCAGTGACAGGGGCACGTACAATGAGCAGTTCTTC; V gene: TRBV25-1; D gene: -; clone size: few; J gene: TRBJ2-1
CDR3 protein: CASSLDTGANEKLFF; CDR3 DNA: TGTGCCAGCAGTTTAGACACAGGGGCTAATGAAAAACTGTTTTTT; V gene: TRBV7-6; D gene: TRBD1; clone size: few; J gene: TRBJ1-4
CDR3 protein: CASSPDQGADSGYTF; CDR3 DNA: TGCGCCAGCAGCCCGGATCAGGGGGCAGACAGTGGCTACACCTTC; V gene: TRBV5-1; D gene: TRBD1; clone size: -; J gene: TRBJ1-2
CDR3 protein: CASSPLASYEQYF; CDR3 DNA: TGTGCCAGCAGCCCCCTGGCATCCTACGAGCAGTACTTC; V gene: TRBV6-5; D gene: -; clone size: few; J gene: TRBJ2-7
CDR3 protein: CASSPEGGLNEKLFF; CDR3 DNA: TGCGCCAGCAGCCCGGAGGGGGGCCTGAATGAAAAACTGTTTTTT; V gene: TRBV5-1; D gene: -; clone size: -; J gene: TRBJ1-4
CDR3 protein: CASSSSLKDRRAKNIQYF; CDR3 DNA: TGTGCCAGCAGCTCCTCCCTCAAGGACAGGCGAGCCAAAAACATTCAGTACTTC; V gene: TRBV7-2; D gene: TRBD1; clone size: -; J gene: TRBJ2-4
CDR3 protein: CASSPMTSTDTQYF; CDR3 DNA: TGTGCCAGCAGCCCAATGACTAGCACAGATACGCAGTATTTT; V gene: TRBV3-1; D gene: -; clone size: -; J gene: TRBJ2-3
CDR3 protein: CASSQGGTVLEPTDTQYF; CDR3 DNA: TGCGCCAGCAGCCAAGGAGGGACTGTGCTAGAACCCACAGATACGCAGTATTTT; V gene: TRBV4-3; D gene: -; clone size: -; J gene: TRBJ2-3
CDR3 protein: CATTDATGTEAFF; CDR3 DNA: TGTGCCACCACGGACGCTACGGGCACTGAAGCTTTCTTT; V gene: TRBV24-1; D gene: -; clone size: few; J gene: TRBJ1-1
CDR3 protein: CASSAEWGARSGANVLTF; CDR3 DNA: TGTGCCAGCAGTGCCGAATGGGGTGCAAGGTCAGGGGCCAACGTCCTGACTTTC; V gene: TRBV6-4; D gene: -; clone size: -; J gene: TRBJ2-6
CDR3 protein: CASSPGLAGSQQYF; CDR3 DNA: TGCGCCAGCAGCCCGGGACTAGCGGGTTCTCAGCAGTACTTC; V gene: TRBV5-1; D gene: TRBD2; clone size: many; J gene: TRBJ2-7
CDR3 protein: CASSFRDNEQFF; CDR3 DNA: TGTGCCAGCAGCTTCCGGGACAATGAGCAGTTCTTC; V gene: TRBV7-9; D gene: -; clone size: -; J gene: TRBJ2-1